This T cell receptor (beta chain) appears in the sequencing data of a study of blood T cell repertoires in COVID-19. This table comes from immunoSEQ multiplex PCR, and its TCRdb copy is limited to in-frame clones, with some not included. This table has 250,000 to 300,000 clones, around 78% appearing once. CDR3 length equals 14 residues. Trimming pared 0 bases from V and 8 bases from J, leaving 13 bases between. Germline V gene data show CDR1 as LGHDT and CDR2 as YNNKEL (reference sequence). Only one count was recorded for this clone. The sequenced sample consisted of peripheral blood. The chain employs TRBV3-1 (or the pseudogene TRBV3-2) and TRBJ1-2; D unresolved. The clonotype comes from a man aged 55 to 70 who had recovered from COVID-19. The CDR3 sequence is CASSQDEVTRGYTF. The CDR3 bases are TGTGCCAGCAGCCAAGACGAGGTTACGCGGGGCTACACCTTC.